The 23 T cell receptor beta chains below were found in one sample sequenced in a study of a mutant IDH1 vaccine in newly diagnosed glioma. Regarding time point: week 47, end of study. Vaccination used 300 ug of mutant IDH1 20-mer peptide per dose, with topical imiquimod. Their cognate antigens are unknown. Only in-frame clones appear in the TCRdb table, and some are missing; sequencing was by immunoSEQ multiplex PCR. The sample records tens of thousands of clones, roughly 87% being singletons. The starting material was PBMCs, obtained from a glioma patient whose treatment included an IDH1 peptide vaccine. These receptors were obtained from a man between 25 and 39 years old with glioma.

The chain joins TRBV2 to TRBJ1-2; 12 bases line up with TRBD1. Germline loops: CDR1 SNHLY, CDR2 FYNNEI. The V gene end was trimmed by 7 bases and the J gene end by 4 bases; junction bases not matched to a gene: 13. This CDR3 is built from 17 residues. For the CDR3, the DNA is TGTGCCAGCATGGGACAGGGGGCAAAGAACTGGAGCTATGGCTACACCTTC. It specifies CASMGQGAKNWSYGYTF.

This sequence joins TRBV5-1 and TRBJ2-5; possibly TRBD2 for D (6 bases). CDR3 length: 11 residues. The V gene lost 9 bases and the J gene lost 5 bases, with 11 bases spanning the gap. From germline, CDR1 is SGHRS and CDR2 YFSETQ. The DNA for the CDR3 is TGCGCCACCTCGGCGGGGGAGACCCAGTACTTC. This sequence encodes CATSAGETQYF.

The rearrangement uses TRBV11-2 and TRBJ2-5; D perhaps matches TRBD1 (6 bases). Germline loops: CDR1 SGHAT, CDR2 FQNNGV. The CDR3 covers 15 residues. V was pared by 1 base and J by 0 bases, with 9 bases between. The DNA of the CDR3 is TGTGCCAGCAGCTTAGGGGACATCTACCAAGAGACCCAGTACTTC. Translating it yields CASSLGDIYQETQYF.

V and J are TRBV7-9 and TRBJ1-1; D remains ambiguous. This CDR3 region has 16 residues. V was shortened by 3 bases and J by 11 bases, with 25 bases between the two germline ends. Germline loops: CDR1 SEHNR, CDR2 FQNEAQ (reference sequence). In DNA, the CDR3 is TGTGCCAGCAGCTTGTACCCAGAAGGGCAGCGAAGGAAGGCTTTCTTT. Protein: CASSLYPEGQRRKAFF.

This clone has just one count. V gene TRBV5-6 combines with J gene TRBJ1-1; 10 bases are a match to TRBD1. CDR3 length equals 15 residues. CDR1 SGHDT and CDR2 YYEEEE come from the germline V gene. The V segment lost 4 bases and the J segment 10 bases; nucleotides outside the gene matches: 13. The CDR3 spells CASSTKGQGWRGAFF. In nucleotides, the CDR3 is TGTGCCAGCAGCACAAAGGGACAGGGGTGGAGAGGAGCTTTCTTT.

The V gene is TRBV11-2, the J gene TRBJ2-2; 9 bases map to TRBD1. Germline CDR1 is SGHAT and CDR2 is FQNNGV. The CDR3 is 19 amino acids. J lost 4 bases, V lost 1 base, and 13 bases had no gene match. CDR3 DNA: TGTGCCAGCAGCTTAGGCCGGACAGGGGAGGGGCCGAGCACCGGGGAGCTGTTTTTT. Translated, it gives CASSLGRTGEGPSTGELFF.

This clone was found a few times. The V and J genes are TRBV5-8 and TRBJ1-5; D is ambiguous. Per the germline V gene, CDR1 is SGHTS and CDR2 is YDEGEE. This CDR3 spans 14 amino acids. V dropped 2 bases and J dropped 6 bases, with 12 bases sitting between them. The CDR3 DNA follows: TGTGCCAGCAGCTTTAGACTTCCCTCTCAGCCCCAGCATTTT. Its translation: CASSFRLPSQPQHF.

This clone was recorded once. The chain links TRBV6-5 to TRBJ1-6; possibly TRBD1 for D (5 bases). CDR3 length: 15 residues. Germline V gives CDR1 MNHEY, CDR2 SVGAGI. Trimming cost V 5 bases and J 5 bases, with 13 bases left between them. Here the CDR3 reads CASSRSRGNNSPLHF. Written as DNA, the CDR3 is TGTGCCAGCAGTCGCAGTAGGGGAAATAATTCACCCCTCCACTTT.

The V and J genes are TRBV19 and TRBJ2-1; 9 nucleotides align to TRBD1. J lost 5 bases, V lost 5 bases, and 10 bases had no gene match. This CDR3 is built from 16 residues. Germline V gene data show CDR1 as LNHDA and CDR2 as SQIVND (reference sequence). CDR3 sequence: CASSSMTGGIDNEQFF. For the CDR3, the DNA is TGTGCCAGTAGTTCGATGACAGGGGGGATCGACAATGAGCAGTTCTTC.

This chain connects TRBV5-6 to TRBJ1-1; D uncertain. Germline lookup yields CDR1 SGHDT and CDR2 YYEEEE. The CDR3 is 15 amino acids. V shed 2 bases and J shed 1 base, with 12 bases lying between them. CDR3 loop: CASSFVSQPNTEAFF. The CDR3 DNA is TGTGCCAGCAGCTTTGTTTCCCAGCCGAACACTGAAGCTTTCTTT.

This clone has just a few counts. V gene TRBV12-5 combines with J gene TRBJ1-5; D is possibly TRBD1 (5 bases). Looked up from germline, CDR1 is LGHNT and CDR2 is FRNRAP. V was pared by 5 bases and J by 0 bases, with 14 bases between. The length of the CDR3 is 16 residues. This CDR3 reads CASGPPTDYSNQPQHF. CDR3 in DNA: TGTGCTAGTGGTCCCCCGACAGATTATAGCAATCAGCCCCAGCATTTT.

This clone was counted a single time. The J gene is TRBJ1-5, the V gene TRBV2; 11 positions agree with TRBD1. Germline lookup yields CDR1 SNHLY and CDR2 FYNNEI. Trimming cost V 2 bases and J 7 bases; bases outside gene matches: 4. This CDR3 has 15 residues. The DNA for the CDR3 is TGTGCCAGCAGTGAAAGGACAGGGGGCAGGCAGCCCCAGCATTTT. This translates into CASSERTGGRQPQHF.

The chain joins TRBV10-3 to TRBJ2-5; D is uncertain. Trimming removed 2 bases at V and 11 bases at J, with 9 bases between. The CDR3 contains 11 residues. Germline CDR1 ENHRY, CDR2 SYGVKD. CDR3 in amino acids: CAISEGPGQYF. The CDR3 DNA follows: TGTGCCATCAGTGAGGGACCCGGGCAGTACTTC.

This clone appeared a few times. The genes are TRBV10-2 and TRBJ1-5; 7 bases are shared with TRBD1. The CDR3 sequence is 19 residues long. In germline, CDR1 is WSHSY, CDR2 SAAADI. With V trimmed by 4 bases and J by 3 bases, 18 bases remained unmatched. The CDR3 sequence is CASSATGLLQGRPNQPQHF. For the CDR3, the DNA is TGCGCCAGCAGTGCAACAGGATTATTACAGGGGCGTCCCAATCAGCCCCAGCATTTT.

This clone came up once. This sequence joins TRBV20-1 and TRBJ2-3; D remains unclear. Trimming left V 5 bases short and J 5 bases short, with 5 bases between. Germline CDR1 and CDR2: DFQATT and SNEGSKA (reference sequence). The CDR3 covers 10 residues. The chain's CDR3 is CSALKDTQYF. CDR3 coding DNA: TGCAGTGCTCTAAAAGATACGCAGTATTTT.

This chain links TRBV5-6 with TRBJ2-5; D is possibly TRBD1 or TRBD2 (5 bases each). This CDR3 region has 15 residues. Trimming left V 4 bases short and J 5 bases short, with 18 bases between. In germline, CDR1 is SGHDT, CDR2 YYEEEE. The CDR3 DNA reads TGTGCCAGCAGCGAGGTACAGGCTTCGGGGGAGACCCAGTACTTC. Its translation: CASSEVQASGETQYF.

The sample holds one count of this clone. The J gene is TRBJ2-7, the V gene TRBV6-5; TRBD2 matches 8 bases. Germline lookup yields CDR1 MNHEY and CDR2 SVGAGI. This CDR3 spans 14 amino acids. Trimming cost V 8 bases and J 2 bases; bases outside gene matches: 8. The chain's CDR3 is CASVSGGGPYEQYF. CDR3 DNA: TGTGCCAGCGTAAGCGGGGGCGGTCCCTACGAGCAGTACTTC.

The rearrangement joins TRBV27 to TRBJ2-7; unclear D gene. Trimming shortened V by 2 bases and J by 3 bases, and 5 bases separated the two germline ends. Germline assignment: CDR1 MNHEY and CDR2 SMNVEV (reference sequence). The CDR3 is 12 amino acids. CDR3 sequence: CASSLKGYEQYF. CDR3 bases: TGTGCCAGCAGTTTAAAGGGCTACGAGCAGTACTTC.

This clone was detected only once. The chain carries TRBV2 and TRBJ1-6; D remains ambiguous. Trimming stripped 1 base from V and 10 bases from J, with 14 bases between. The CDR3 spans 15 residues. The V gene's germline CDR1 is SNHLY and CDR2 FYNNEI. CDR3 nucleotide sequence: TGTGCCAGCAGTGAAGGGGGTTCTCGATCCTCACCCCTCCACTTT. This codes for CASSEGGSRSSPLHF.

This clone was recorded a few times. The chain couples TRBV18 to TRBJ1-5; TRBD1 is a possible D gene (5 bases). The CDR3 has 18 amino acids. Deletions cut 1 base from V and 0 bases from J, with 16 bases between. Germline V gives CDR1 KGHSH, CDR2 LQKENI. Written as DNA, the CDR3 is TGTGCCAGCTCACCACGATTCGCCGGGGCCGATAGCAATCAGCCCCAGCATTTT. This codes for CASSPRFAGADSNQPQHF.

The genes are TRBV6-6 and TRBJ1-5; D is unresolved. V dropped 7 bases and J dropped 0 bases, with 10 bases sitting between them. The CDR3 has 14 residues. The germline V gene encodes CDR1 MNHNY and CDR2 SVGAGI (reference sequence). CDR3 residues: CASKYDYSNQPQHF. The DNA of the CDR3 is TGTGCCAGCAAGTACGACTATAGCAATCAGCCCCAGCATTTT.

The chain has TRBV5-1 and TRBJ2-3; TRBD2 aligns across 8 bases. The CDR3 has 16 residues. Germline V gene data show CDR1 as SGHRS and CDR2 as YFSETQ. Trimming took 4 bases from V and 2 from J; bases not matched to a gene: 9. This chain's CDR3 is CASSPLGGGNTDTQYF. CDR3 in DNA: TGCGCCAGCAGCCCACTTGGCGGGGGGAACACAGATACGCAGTATTTT.

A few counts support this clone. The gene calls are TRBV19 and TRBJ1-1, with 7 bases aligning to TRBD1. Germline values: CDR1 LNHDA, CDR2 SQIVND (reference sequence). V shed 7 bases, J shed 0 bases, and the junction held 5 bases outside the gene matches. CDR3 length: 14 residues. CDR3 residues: CASTEGQMNTEAFF. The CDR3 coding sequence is TGTGCCAGTACTGAGGGACAGATGAACACTGAAGCTTTCTTT.